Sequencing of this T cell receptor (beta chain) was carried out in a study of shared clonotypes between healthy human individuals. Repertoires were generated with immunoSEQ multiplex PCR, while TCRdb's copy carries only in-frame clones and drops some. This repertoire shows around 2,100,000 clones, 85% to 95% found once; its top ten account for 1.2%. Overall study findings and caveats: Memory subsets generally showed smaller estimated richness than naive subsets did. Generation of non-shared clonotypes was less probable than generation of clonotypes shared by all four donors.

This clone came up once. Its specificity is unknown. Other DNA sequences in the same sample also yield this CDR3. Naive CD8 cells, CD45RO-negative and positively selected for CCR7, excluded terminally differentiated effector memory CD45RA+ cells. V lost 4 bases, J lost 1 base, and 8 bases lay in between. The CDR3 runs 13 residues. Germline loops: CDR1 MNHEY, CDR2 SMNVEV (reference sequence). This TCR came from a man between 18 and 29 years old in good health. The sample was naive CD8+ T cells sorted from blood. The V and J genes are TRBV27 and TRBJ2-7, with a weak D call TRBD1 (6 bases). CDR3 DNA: TGTGCCAGCAGTTACAGGGATTCCTACGAGCAGTACTTC. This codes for CASSYRDSYEQYF.